Here is one TCR beta chain with its context. The table came from immunoSEQ multiplex PCR; TCRdb's copy has only in-frame clones and leaves some out. This table holds tens of thousands of clones, roughly 84% found once. This sample was taken from a study of cytotoxic CD8 clonotypes in ibrutinib-treated CLL. The CDR3 runs to 13 residues. Losses at the gene ends were 4 bases for V and 3 bases for J; bases not matched to a gene: 3. Looked up from germline, CDR1 is GTSNPN and CDR2 is SVGIG (reference sequence). The V and J genes are TRBV30 and TRBJ1-5, with TRBD1 identical over 7 bases. The source was PBMCs, collected before ibrutinib treatment. The origin of this receptor is a human donor with chronic lymphocytic leukemia. The DNA for the CDR3 is TGTGCCTGGACCGGGACAGTCAATCAGCCCCAGCATTTT. Its protein is CAWTGTVNQPQHF.